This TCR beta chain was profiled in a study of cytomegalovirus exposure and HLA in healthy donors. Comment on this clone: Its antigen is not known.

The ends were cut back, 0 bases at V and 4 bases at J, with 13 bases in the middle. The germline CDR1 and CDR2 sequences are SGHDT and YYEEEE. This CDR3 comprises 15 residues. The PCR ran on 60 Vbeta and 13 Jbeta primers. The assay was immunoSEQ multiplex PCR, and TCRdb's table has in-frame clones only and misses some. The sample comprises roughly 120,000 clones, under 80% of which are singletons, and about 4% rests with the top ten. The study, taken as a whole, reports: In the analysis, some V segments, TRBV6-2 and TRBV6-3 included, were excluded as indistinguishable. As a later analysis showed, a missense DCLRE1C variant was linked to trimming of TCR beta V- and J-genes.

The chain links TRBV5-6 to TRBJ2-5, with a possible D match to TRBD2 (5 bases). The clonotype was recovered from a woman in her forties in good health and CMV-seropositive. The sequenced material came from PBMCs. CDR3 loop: CASSLVLREGETQYF. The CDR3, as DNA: TGTGCCAGCAGCTTGGTGTTGAGGGAAGGAGAGACCCAGTACTTC. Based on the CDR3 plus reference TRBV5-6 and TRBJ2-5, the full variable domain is DAGVTQSPTHLIKTRGQQVTLRCSPKSGHDTVSWYQQALGQGPQFIFQYYEEEERQRGNFPDRFSGHQFPNYSSELNVNALLLGDSALYLCASSLVLREGETQYFGPGTRLLVL.